This T cell receptor beta chain was documented in a study of regulatory T cells in long-lasting Graves disease. This CDR3 has 16 amino acids. Looked up from germline, CDR1 is DFQATT and CDR2 is SNEGSKA (reference sequence). V shed 0 bases and J 7 bases; nucleotides not matched to a gene: 11. The time point: newly diagnosed GD, antithyroid drugs for less than 3 months. RNA extracted from PBMCs served as the sequencing template. With iRepertoire HTBI primers and Arm-PCR of CDR3 regions, TCR beta libraries were built. TCRdb ran MiXCR on the multiplex PCR reads and lists one entry per CDR3 protein. This table has roughly 420,000 distinct CDR3 sequences, about 16% appearing once. This clonotype was seen at least ten times. The antigen remains unidentified. Study-wide results and caveats: TCR diversity was lower in persistent Graves' patients than in newly diagnosed ones.

This sample was also put to use in a study of T cells in Graves' hyperthyroidism and ophthalmopathy. From that report: The HTBI primer set was used in a first-round RT-PCR of the TCR CDR3.

The TCR originated in a woman younger than 45 with Graves disease. This sequence joins TRBV20-1 and TRBJ2-1; 8 bases agree with TRBD2. The source material was peripheral blood mononuclear cells (PBMCs), sampled at new diagnosis, from a patient treated with antithyroid drugs. The CDR3 protein is CSARDYSQQRGNEQFF. CDR3 bases: TGCAGTGCTAGAGATTATTCCCAACAGCGGGGGAATGAGCAGTTCTTC.